One sample yielded the 9 T cell receptor beta chains listed below, sequenced in a study of T cell repertoires in cytomegalovirus infection (dated by TCRdb to about 2019). What this sample's treatment or condition label stands for: in vitro stimulation with specific CMV peptide epitopes to enrich CMV-specific T cells. For these TCRs, the target antigens are not known. The sequencing machine was an Illumina HiSeq 1500. TCRdb ran its own pipeline on the public reads, namely fastp trimming at Q25 and MiXCR clone calling, and kept in-frame beta chains. Each CDR3 protein appears once, grouped with its most common genes and DNA. This sample holds approximately 270,000 distinct CDR3 sequences; roughly 21% were observed only once. Together, the top ten hold roughly a fifth of the sample. The material was cultured PBMCs, obtained from culture after CMV antigen stimulation. All receptors come from a human donor in good health (CMV status not recorded). Some clones in this sample may be carry-over from other donors' samples.

This clonotype was seen more than once but under ten times. At one end, the junction sequence differs from germline, possibly due to a read error. The CDR3 here is CASSTGTASTDTQYF. The DNA for the CDR3 is TGTGCCAGCAGTACCGGGACGGCTAGCACAGATACGCAGTATTTT. The chain uses TRBV19 and TRBJ2-3; D possibly uses TRBD1 or TRBD2 (5 bases each). This CDR3 comprises 15 residues. Germline CDR1 reads LNHDA; CDR2 reads SQIVND (reference sequence).

The chain carries TRBV12-3 or TRBV12-4 and TRBJ2-7; 9 nucleotides line up with TRBD1. The CDR3 is 16 amino acids. V gave up 2 bases and J gave up 4 bases; unmatched junction bases: 9. CDR3 bases: TGTGCCAGCAGTTTAAGTCCGGGACAGGGTTCTTACGAGCAGTACTTC. Amino acid sequence: CASSLSPGQGSYEQYF.

This chain uses TRBV7-9 with TRBJ2-1; TRBD1 agrees at 8 bases. Germline CDR1 is SEHNR and CDR2 is FQNEAQ (reference sequence). The CDR3 runs 16 residues. V was pared by 5 bases and J by 5 bases, with 11 bases of the junction left unmatched. The CDR3 is CASSVPPGQADNEQFF. In DNA, the CDR3 is TGTGCCAGCAGCGTCCCACCGGGACAGGCCGACAATGAGCAGTTCTTC.

V gene TRBV20-1 combines with J gene TRBJ2-3, with unresolved D. The germline V gene has CDR1 DFQATT and CDR2 SNEGSKA (reference sequence). V lost 7 bases to trimming and J lost 3 bases, with 14 bases between them. This CDR3 is 13 amino acids long. CDR3 DNA sequence: TGCAGTGTTCCGAACGGCTTAACAGATACGCAGTATTTT. It yields the protein CSVPNGLTDTQYF.

To note about this clonotype: A much larger clonotype is one base distant, so this may be a read error. The chain joins TRBV12-3 or TRBV12-4 to TRBJ2-1; 7 bases fit TRBD2. The CDR3 is made up of 18 amino acids. The CDR3 DNA follows: TGTGCCAACAGTTTAGGTCAGGGTCTAGCGGCGGCTGACAATGAGCAGTTCTTC. Its protein product is CANSLGQGLAAADNEQFF.

V gene TRBV30 combines with J gene TRBJ2-5; D possibly uses TRBD1 or TRBD2 (5 bases each). CDR1 is GTSNPN and CDR2 is SVGIG in the germline V gene (reference sequence). V gave up 7 bases and J gave up 0 bases, with 18 bases separating them. CDR3 length: 15 amino acids. CDR3 sequence (DNA): TGTGCCTACAAAACTTTGGGACCATACCAAGAGACCCAGTACTTC. Its protein product is CAYKTLGPYQETQYF.

This clonotype was detected many times. This chain connects TRBV7-9 to TRBJ1-2; D gene uncertain. Trimming left V 4 bases short and J 2 bases short, with 14 bases between. The CDR3 is made up of 15 amino acids. The germline V gene has CDR1 SEHNR and CDR2 FQNEAQ (reference sequence). This CDR3 reads CASSSFQKGNYGYTF. The CDR3 DNA reads TGTGCCAGCAGCTCCTTTCAAAAAGGAAACTATGGCTACACCTTC.

This clonotype was counted many times. This chain joins TRBV7-2 and TRBJ2-1; unclear D gene. Germline V gene sequence: CDR1 SGHTA, CDR2 FQGNSA. Trimming removed 5 bases at V and 0 bases at J, with 14 bases between. The CDR3 contains 16 residues. The CDR3 here is CASSLDIRSSYNEQFF. DNA of the CDR3: TGTGCCAGCAGCCTCGACATTAGGAGCTCCTACAATGAGCAGTTCTTC.

This clonotype has at least ten counts. This chain links TRBV7-2 with TRBJ2-5; tentative D call: TRBD2 (5 bases). CDR1 SGHTA and CDR2 FQGNSA come from the germline V gene. This CDR3 comprises 15 residues. V lost 2 bases, J lost 4 bases, and 14 bases lay in between. CDR3 DNA: TGTGCCAGCAGCTTACCCGGAACCAGCGGAGAGACCCAGTACTTC. Protein: CASSLPGTSGETQYF. The entire variable domain, with the rest obtained from reference TRBV7-2 and TRBJ2-5, is as follows: GAGVSQSPSNKVTEKGKDVELRCDPISGHTALYWYRQSLGQGLEFLIYFQGNSAPDKSGLPSDRFSAERTGGSVSTLTIQRTQQEDSAVYLCASSLPGTSGETQYFGPGTRLLVL.